This T cell receptor beta chain was documented in a study of T cell changes during pregnancy in multiple sclerosis. CDR1 is SGHKS and CDR2 is YYEKEE in the germline V gene (reference sequence). Between the trimmed V and J ends, which lost 6 bases and 5 bases, there was a span of 11 bases. The CDR3 is made up of 12 amino acids. Profiling relied on immunoSEQ multiplex PCR, and the TCRdb table lists in-frame clones only, not all of them. The sample lists about 34,000 clones, around nine tenths occurring once. The chain joins TRBV5-5 to TRBJ1-1; D not certain. Source: CD8+ T cells from peripheral blood mononuclear cells, taken in the third trimester of pregnancy. This receptor was obtained from a female donor with multiple sclerosis, enrolled in a pregnancy study. CDR3 bases: TGTGCCAGCACCGTGACGGGGACTGAAGCTTTCTTT. Encoded protein: CASTVTGTEAFF.